A selection of T cell receptor beta chains follows, all from one sample in a study of T cells after yellow fever vaccination. TCRdb re-derived calls from the 5' RACE reads in MiXCR, one entry per CDR3 protein. This sample has over 300,000 distinct CDR3 sequences, with around 3.6% found just once. The sequencing here drew on PBMCs, taken on the day of the yellow fever booster vaccination. The receptors here all came from a man aged 18 to 30 who received the YFV17D yellow fever vaccine. Both conserved end residues are part of each CDR3. The D gene is left open where the match is weak. Expanded clones are given a class, and other clones once, few, many or no size at all.

abundance: many
v_gene: TRBV5-4
d_gene: .
j_gene: TRBJ2-1
CDR3nt: TGTGCCAGCAGCGGAGACTATCCGAGTGAGCAGTTCTTC
CDR3aa: CASSGDYPSEQFF

abundance: .
v_gene: TRBV2
d_gene: TRBD2
j_gene: TRBJ2-3
CDR3nt: TGTGCCAGCAGTCTCCTATTAGCGGGGGGGCGAGCAGATACGCAGTATTTT
CDR3aa: CASSLLLAGGRADTQYF

abundance: many
v_gene: TRBV14
d_gene: .
j_gene: TRBJ2-5
CDR3nt: TGTGCCAGCAGCCAAGATTGGGGAGAGACCCAGTACTTC
CDR3aa: CASSQDWGETQYF

abundance: few
v_gene: TRBV20-1
d_gene: .
j_gene: TRBJ1-1
CDR3nt: TGCAGTGCTAGAGATCCGGGAGGGGGGAACACTGAAGCTTTCTTT
CDR3aa: CSARDPGGGNTEAFF

abundance: many
v_gene: TRBV9
d_gene: .
j_gene: TRBJ2-7
CDR3nt: TGTGCCAGCAGCTCTACGCCGGGACCGAGAGGCGAGCAGTACTTC
CDR3aa: CASSSTPGPRGEQYF

abundance: few
v_gene: TRBV4-3
d_gene: .
j_gene: TRBJ1-4
CDR3nt: TGCGCCAGCAGCCAAGTCGTGACAGGAGGGTGGGAAAAACTGTTTTTT
CDR3aa: CASSQVVTGGWEKLFF

abundance: many
v_gene: TRBV6-4
d_gene: TRBD2
j_gene: TRBJ2-1
CDR3nt: TGTGCCAGCAGTGCATTTGCGGGGGGATATGGTGAGCAGTTCTTC
CDR3aa: CASSAFAGGYGEQFF

abundance: many
v_gene: TRBV4-1
d_gene: TRBD2
j_gene: TRBJ2-1
CDR3nt: TGCGCCAGCAGCCCCCCGGAGCGGGGGGGCTCTAATGAGCAGTTCTTC
CDR3aa: CASSPPERGGSNEQFF

abundance: .
v_gene: TRBV6-6
d_gene: .
j_gene: TRBJ1-3
CDR3nt: TGTGCCAGCAGTTGGGGCCGGACACCCGTCTCTGGAAACACCATATATTTT
CDR3aa: CASSWGRTPVSGNTIYF

abundance: many
v_gene: TRBV28
d_gene: .
j_gene: TRBJ2-7
CDR3nt: TGTGCCAGCAGTTTAGTTGGGGACACCTACGAGCAGTACTTC
CDR3aa: CASSLVGDTYEQYF

abundance: few
v_gene: TRBV6-2/TRBV6-3
d_gene: TRBD1
j_gene: TRBJ1-2
CDR3nt: TGTGCCAGCAGTACTCGGGACAGGGGGGCCTATGGCTACACCTTC
CDR3aa: CASSTRDRGAYGYTF

abundance: many
v_gene: TRBV3-1
d_gene: .
j_gene: TRBJ1-1
CDR3nt: TGTGCCAGCAGCCAAGGCGGGGGGCTGGACACTGAAGCTTTCTTT
CDR3aa: CASSQGGGLDTEAFF

abundance: .
v_gene: TRBV14
d_gene: .
j_gene: TRBJ2-3
CDR3nt: TGTGCCAGCAGCCAAGATAGGAGGGATACGCAGTATTTT
CDR3aa: CASSQDRRDTQYF